There are many counts of the clone carrying this TCR beta chain. Antigen specificity is unknown. This sample was included in a study of early T cells in non-severe SARS-CoV-2 infection. Study at large: Chains stayed unpaired after sequencing of bulk RNA from unsorted whole blood.

Study-level points and caveats: Private and CD4 specificities were missed by VDJdb matching, skewed to anti-spike CD8.

Each single cDNA molecule received a unique molecular identifier. TCRdb independently ran MiXCR on the 5' RACE reads; one entry per CDR3 protein. This table has some 50,000 distinct CDR3 sequences, about 9.4% appearing once. Trimming left V 6 bases short and J 6 bases short, with 12 bases between. CDR1 SQVTM and CDR2 ANQGSEA come from the germline V gene. CDR3 length: 11 amino acids. J is TRBJ2-7 and V is TRBV29-1; possibly TRBD1 for D (6 bases). The clonotype originates from an adult who was a healthcare worker with PCR-confirmed SARS-CoV-2 infection or an uninfected control (not recorded which). Material: whole blood. This chain's CDR3 is CSVSGAAEQYF. DNA of the CDR3: TGCAGCGTCTCAGGGGCCGCCGAGCAGTACTTC.